What follows are 4 T cell receptor beta chains derived from one specimen sequenced in a study of T cells expressing NK-cell markers. TCRdb reprocessed the 5' RACE reads, keeping one entry per CDR3 protein, no DNA. Reported are 400,000 to 500,000 distinct CDR3 sequences; the ten largest clones contain about 7.3%. Sequenced: blood T cells: a sorted CD56 or NKG2C T cell subset, CD4+ or CD8+ T cells, or bulk PBMC T cells (not recorded which). The receptors here all came from a woman between 18 and 75 years old in good health.

The chain has TRBV7-9 and TRBJ2-1; TCRdb's D gene call, TRBD2, goes unchecked for lack of DNA. This CDR3 has 13 amino acids. Germline assignment: CDR1 SEHNR and CDR2 FQNEAQ (reference sequence). This chain's CDR3 is CASSHGLANEQFF.

This chain joins TRBV12-3 or TRBV12-4 and TRBJ1-2; TCRdb's D call of TRBD1 is untestable without DNA. The CDR3 contains 14 residues. This CDR3 reads CASSLSRDRDGYTF.

V is TRBV20-1 and J is TRBJ2-2; TCRdb gives TRBD1 as the D gene, but with no DNA this cannot be confirmed. Germline V gene data show CDR1 as DFQATT and CDR2 as SNEGSKA (reference sequence). There are 11 residues in the CDR3. The CDR3 spells CSSRATGELFF.

The V gene is TRBV7-3, the J gene TRBJ2-1; the TRBD2 assignment by TCRdb is unverifiable without DNA. Germline lookup yields CDR1 SGHTA and CDR2 FQGTGA. The CDR3 has 17 residues. CDR3 in amino acids: CASSLTAASGGLNEQFF.